This T cell receptor (beta chain) stems from a study of blood T cell repertoires in COVID-19. Source study methods: Amplification from reference gene primers served as the basis for estimated nucleated cell counts. Repertoires were generated with immunoSEQ multiplex PCR, while TCRdb's copy carries only in-frame clones and drops some. V and J calls and clone size are copied from that table; D and trimming were computed from the DNA. The sample yields roughly 74,000 clones, 70% to 90% seen once. The V gene end was trimmed by 5 bases and the J gene end by 0 bases; junction bases not matched to a gene: 8. This CDR3 is built from 17 residues. From germline, CDR1 is MNHEY and CDR2 SMNVEV (reference sequence).

Material: peripheral blood. This TCR was recovered from a man in his 70s with acute or convalescent COVID-19. The chain couples TRBV27 to TRBJ1-1; 11 bases fit TRBD1. As DNA, the CDR3 is TGTGCCAGCAGTGGGAGGGACAGGGGGTCGGTGAACACTGAAGCTTTCTTT. This codes for CASSGRDRGSVNTEAFF.